A selection of T cell receptor beta chains follows, all from one sample in a study of T cells after yellow fever vaccination. Each CDR3 protein is one row after TCRdb ran MiXCR on the 5' RACE reads. The sample lists 600,000 to 750,000 distinct CDR3 sequences; 9% to 15% were seen once. Source: PBMCs, taken on the day of the yellow fever booster vaccination. All receptors come from a man aged 25-40 years who received the YFV17D yellow fever vaccine. The CDR3 runs from the conserved cysteine through the conserved F or W. Fields, in order: V gene, J gene, D gene, CDR3 length, clone size, CDR3 DNA, CDR3 protein. The D gene is left open where the match is weak. Expanded clones get a size class; other rows say once, few or many, or leave the size out.

V gene: TRBV9; J gene: TRBJ1-1; D gene: -; CDR3 length: 16; clone size: -; CDR3 DNA: TGTGCCAGCAGCCCCGTGGGATTGAGAGAGAACACTGAAGCTTTCTTT; CDR3 protein: CASSPVGLRENTEAFF
V gene: TRBV20-1; J gene: TRBJ2-3; D gene: -; CDR3 length: 14; clone size: many; CDR3 DNA: TGCAGTGCTGTCGCCCGGACTAGCACAGATACGCAGTATTTT; CDR3 protein: CSAVARTSTDTQYF
V gene: TRBV11-2; J gene: TRBJ2-1; D gene: TRBD2; CDR3 length: 15; clone size: few; CDR3 DNA: TGTGCCAGCAGCTTAAGTAGCGGGAACTACAATGAGCAGTTCTTC; CDR3 protein: CASSLSSGNYNEQFF
V gene: TRBV14; J gene: TRBJ1-1; D gene: -; CDR3 length: 12; clone size: -; CDR3 DNA: TGTGCCAGCAGCCACGGGCGGGCTGAAGCTTTCTTT; CDR3 protein: CASSHGRAEAFF
V gene: TRBV7-2; J gene: TRBJ1-2; D gene: -; CDR3 length: 14; clone size: -; CDR3 DNA: TGTGCCAGCAGCCCCCCCCGTTTGAACTATGGCTACACCTTC; CDR3 protein: CASSPPRLNYGYTF
V gene: TRBV29-1; J gene: TRBJ2-4; D gene: -; CDR3 length: 14; clone size: few; CDR3 DNA: TGCAGCCGGATCGTGGGGACACCGAAAAACATTCAGTACTTC; CDR3 protein: CSRIVGTPKNIQYF
V gene: TRBV19; J gene: TRBJ2-1; D gene: -; CDR3 length: 15; clone size: -; CDR3 DNA: TGTGCCAGTAGTATATCAGGGATGTCCTACAATGAGCAGTTCTTC; CDR3 protein: CASSISGMSYNEQFF
V gene: TRBV18; J gene: TRBJ2-7; D gene: -; CDR3 length: 13; clone size: many; CDR3 DNA: TGTGCCAGCTCACCACCTCTGAGCGGAGAGCAGTACTTC; CDR3 protein: CASSPPLSGEQYF
V gene: TRBV5-1; J gene: TRBJ2-7; D gene: TRBD1; CDR3 length: 17; clone size: few; CDR3 DNA: TGCGCCAGCAGCTTGGTCTCTTCGGGGACAGGGACCTACGAGCAGTACTTC; CDR3 protein: CASSLVSSGTGTYEQYF
V gene: TRBV5-4; J gene: TRBJ2-3; D gene: -; CDR3 length: 12; clone size: few; CDR3 DNA: TGTGCCAGCAGCCCAGGGCCTCGGACGCAGTATTTT; CDR3 protein: CASSPGPRTQYF
V gene: TRBV5-5; J gene: TRBJ2-1; D gene: -; CDR3 length: 17; clone size: few; CDR3 DNA: TGTGCCAGCAGACCTTTTGGTAGTCCCAGCTCCTACAATGAGCAGTTCTTC; CDR3 protein: CASRPFGSPSSYNEQFF
V gene: TRBV5-4; J gene: TRBJ2-3; D gene: TRBD2; CDR3 length: 15; clone size: few; CDR3 DNA: TGTGCCAGCAGCTTGATCAGCGGGAGGACAAATACGCAGTATTTT; CDR3 protein: CASSLISGRTNTQYF
V gene: TRBV20-1; J gene: TRBJ2-5; D gene: -; CDR3 length: 13; clone size: few; CDR3 DNA: TGCAGTGCTAGAGGGAATAGACAAGAGACCCAGTACTTC; CDR3 protein: CSARGNRQETQYF
V gene: TRBV24-1; J gene: TRBJ2-2; D gene: TRBD2; CDR3 length: 16; clone size: few; CDR3 DNA: TGTGCCACCAGTGACCCCGGGACTAGAGCGACCGGGGAGCTGTTTTTT; CDR3 protein: CATSDPGTRATGELFF
V gene: TRBV5-5; J gene: TRBJ2-7; D gene: TRBD2; CDR3 length: 13; clone size: -; CDR3 DNA: TGTGCCACCGAGGGAGCGGGAGGCTACGAGCAGTACTTC; CDR3 protein: CATEGAGGYEQYF
V gene: TRBV20-1; J gene: TRBJ2-7; D gene: TRBD2; CDR3 length: 12; clone size: few; CDR3 DNA: TGCAGTGCTAGAGGGACTAGCATGGCGCAGTACTTC; CDR3 protein: CSARGTSMAQYF
V gene: TRBV7-6; J gene: TRBJ2-7; D gene: -; CDR3 length: 14; clone size: -; CDR3 DNA: TGTGCCAGCAGCCCATACTGGGACCCCTACGAGCAGTACTTC; CDR3 protein: CASSPYWDPYEQYF
V gene: TRBV6-5; J gene: TRBJ2-2; D gene: -; CDR3 length: 12; clone size: few; CDR3 DNA: TGTGCCAGCAGTGGCGACCCCGGGGAGCTGTTTTTT; CDR3 protein: CASSGDPGELFF
V gene: TRBV21-1; J gene: TRBJ1-1; D gene: -; CDR3 length: 16; clone size: few; CDR3 DNA: TGTGCCAGCAGCAAACAGTTGGGCAGGGGGAACACTGAAGCTTTCTTT; CDR3 protein: CASSKQLGRGNTEAFF
V gene: TRBV12-3/TRBV12-4; J gene: TRBJ2-7; D gene: -; CDR3 length: 12; clone size: -; CDR3 DNA: TGTGCCAGCAGTTTCCCCCCAGGGGTGGAGTACTTC; CDR3 protein: CASSFPPGVEYF
V gene: TRBV7-2; J gene: TRBJ2-2; D gene: -; CDR3 length: 13; clone size: -; CDR3 DNA: TGTGCCAGCAGCTATAAGACTGTCGGGGAGCTGTTTTTT; CDR3 protein: CASSYKTVGELFF
V gene: TRBV29-1; J gene: TRBJ2-1; D gene: -; CDR3 length: 16; clone size: -; CDR3 DNA: TGCAGCGTTTCGAAGTCCGCGGAAAGCTCCTACAATGAGCAGTTCTTC; CDR3 protein: CSVSKSAESSYNEQFF
V gene: TRBV20-1; J gene: TRBJ1-1; D gene: -; CDR3 length: 14; clone size: few; CDR3 DNA: TGCAGTGCTAGCCGTTTTGCACGCGACACTGAAGCTTTCTTT; CDR3 protein: CSASRFARDTEAFF
V gene: TRBV5-1; J gene: TRBJ2-5; D gene: TRBD2; CDR3 length: 13; clone size: -; CDR3 DNA: TGCGCCAGCACTCCCGCCGGTTGGGAGGGCCAGTACTTC; CDR3 protein: CASTPAGWEGQYF
V gene: TRBV7-9; J gene: TRBJ2-5; D gene: TRBD2; CDR3 length: 17; clone size: few; CDR3 DNA: TGTGCCAGCAGCTTAATAACTAGCGGGAGTGGAGTAGAGACCCAGTACTTC; CDR3 protein: CASSLITSGSGVETQYF
V gene: TRBV15; J gene: TRBJ2-3; D gene: -; CDR3 length: 14; clone size: few; CDR3 DNA: TGTGCCACCAGCACCGGGACACCCACAGATACGCAGTATTTT; CDR3 protein: CATSTGTPTDTQYF